The TCR beta chain under discussion was sequenced for a study of blood T cell repertoires in COVID-19. At the level of the study: The analysed material was cDNA or gDNA that came from T cells, B-cell-depleted T cells, or PBMCs.

Original data processing: Reference gene primer amplification in the assay estimated nucleated cell counts. Generated by immunoSEQ multiplex PCR, the TCRdb table keeps only in-frame clones and is missing some. The V and J calls and the clone size are those of that table, but D and trimming were determined from the DNA. The profile shows 400,000 or so clones, around 91% of them singletons. Germline CDR1 MRHNA, CDR2 SNTAGT. The length of the CDR3 is 14 residues. Trimming took 6 bases from V and 4 from J; bases not matched to a gene: 8. Those enrolled in Seattle joined during active infection and were followed longitudinally afterward.

This sequence joins TRBV6-4 and TRBJ1-1; 7 nucleotides match TRBD1. The sequence derives from a woman aged 40-49 years with COVID-19, enrolled during active disease. The sample taken for sequencing was peripheral blood. The DNA for the CDR3 is TGTGCCAGCAGCGCACACCGACAGGGCACTGAAGCTTTCTTT. This gives the protein CASSAHRQGTEAFF.